The following is a TCR beta chain sequence with its context. This entry belongs to a study of technical replicates of blood from four donors. Libraries were prepared by immunoSEQ multiplex PCR; TCRdb keeps only in-frame clonotypes and omits some of them. This table holds around 64,000 clones, around 95% found once. There are 16 residues in the CDR3. Trimming cost V 3 bases and J 6 bases; bases outside gene matches: 15. Germline V gene lookup returns CDR1 SGHNT and CDR2 YYREEE (reference sequence). The chain has TRBV5-4 and TRBJ2-7, with TRBD1 matching over 7 bases. The source material was PBMCs. The receptor comes from a human donor in good health. Some clones in this sample may be carry-over from other donors' samples. CDR3 sequence: CASSSGQVRVQSEQYF. The CDR3 DNA follows: TGTGCCAGCAGCTCAGGACAGGTTCGGGTCCAGAGCGAGCAGTACTTC.